A single T cell receptor beta chain is shown here with its context. This CDR3 spans 14 amino acids. Germline CDR1 is MDHEN and CDR2 is SYDVKM. With 5 bases removed from V and 7 bases from J, the gap between germline ends came to 15 bases. The sample comes from a study of blood T cell repertoires in COVID-19. Background on the study: From the United States, Italy and Spain came samples of acute and convalescent COVID-19. T cells, B-cell-depleted T cells, or PBMCs provided the cDNA or gDNA that served as material.

Authors' data handling: Reference gene primers were amplified, and this amplification served to estimate nucleated cell counts. Profiled with immunoSEQ multiplex PCR; TCRdb holds only in-frame clones, not every one. D and trimming come from the DNA, and the V and J calls and clone size come from that table. The data hold under 110,000 clones, with about three quarters observed a single time. Enrolment of Seattle patients took place during active infection, and they were followed longitudinally. The sequence derives from a man at least 80 years old with COVID-19, enrolled during active disease. The sample was peripheral blood. This rearrangement joins TRBV28 to TRBJ1-5; D unresolved. CDR3 protein: CASSPPGSGQPQHF. Written as DNA, the CDR3 is TGTGCCAGCAGTCCCCCCGGGTCCGGCCAGCCCCAGCATTTT.